The next 13 T cell receptor beta chains were all read from a single sample in a study of blood T cell repertoires in COVID-19. Sequencing was performed with immunoSEQ multiplex PCR; in TCRdb, only in-frame clones are kept and a portion is missing. The data show fewer than 150,000 clones, approximately 84% seen once. Input material: peripheral blood. These receptors came from a human donor in a cohort sampled during active COVID-19.

The V and J genes are TRBV11-2 and TRBJ2-7; 11 nucleotides align to TRBD1. There are 15 residues in the CDR3. With 4 bases clipped from V and 4 bases from J, the junction kept 6 bases outside the gene matches. Germline V gene data show CDR1 as SGHAT and CDR2 as FQNNGV. The CDR3 loop reads CASSWGDRGAYEQYF. The CDR3 nucleotides read TGTGCCAGCAGCTGGGGGGACAGGGGGGCATACGAGCAGTACTTC.

In this sample, this clone turned up once. The rearrangement links TRBV5-1 to TRBJ2-1; 11 bases align to TRBD2. The CDR3 covers 19 residues. From germline, CDR1 is SGHRS and CDR2 YFSETQ. V dropped 0 bases and J dropped 6; count of bases not matched to a gene: 14. The CDR3 is CASSLAASGGSTGVNEQFF. CDR3 nucleotide sequence: TGCGCCAGCAGCTTGGCCGCTAGCGGGGGGAGTACAGGCGTCAATGAGCAGTTCTTC.

The gene calls are TRBV18 and TRBJ1-2, with D possibly TRBD1 on 6 matching bases. The germline V gene encodes CDR1 KGHSH and CDR2 LQKENI. The CDR3 spans 14 residues. Trimming left V 2 bases short and J 3 bases short, with 10 bases between. The CDR3 reads CASSPTAGDYGYTF. The CDR3 DNA reads TGTGCCAGCTCACCAACAGCAGGGGACTATGGCTACACCTTC.

This clone appeared once. The chain recombines TRBV11-2 with TRBJ1-2; 7 bases fit TRBD1. After removal of 4 bases from V and 4 bases from J, the junction contained 9 bases not matched to a gene. The CDR3 contains 15 residues. CDR1 is SGHAT, CDR2 FQNNGV, per germline. The CDR3 protein is CASSWNRGSVYGYTF. The DNA for the CDR3 is TGTGCCAGCAGCTGGAACAGGGGCTCTGTCTATGGCTACACCTTC.

The rearrangement joins TRBV11-3 to TRBJ2-1, with 7 bases that match TRBD1. Germline trimming cut 3 bases from V and 0 bases from J; bases unmatched to any gene: 5. The CDR3 totals 16 residues. CDR1 and CDR2 from the germline V gene are SGHNT and YENEEA. The CDR3 nucleotides read TGTGCCAGCAGCTTGACAGGGAGTAGCTCCTACAATGAGCAGTTCTTC. Its protein product is CASSLTGSSSYNEQFF.

The chain uses TRBV19 and TRBJ2-5, with 8 bases identical to TRBD1. The CDR3 sequence is 17 residues long. The junction had 15 bases not matched to a gene; V was cut back by 5 bases and J by 4 bases. Germline V gene data show CDR1 as LNHDA and CDR2 as SQIVND (reference sequence). The CDR3 loop is CASSPSRTGITRETQYF. The DNA of the CDR3 is TGTGCCAGTAGTCCTAGCCGGACAGGGATAACCAGAGAGACCCAGTACTTC.

The rearrangement joins TRBV10-3 to TRBJ2-7; the D gene is possibly TRBD1 (6 bases). Germline lookup yields CDR1 ENHRY and CDR2 SYGVKD. Trimming took 4 bases from V and 0 from J, leaving 13 bases between them. This CDR3 comprises 15 residues. The CDR3 DNA is TGTGCCATCAGTGGGGGGCAGGCGAACTCCTACGAGCAGTACTTC. Residues: CAISGGQANSYEQYF.

The chain joins TRBV7-6 to TRBJ1-4, with a possible D match to TRBD1 (5 bases). V lost 1 base, J lost 7 bases, and 19 bases lay in between. Germline CDR1 is SGHVS and CDR2 is FNYEAQ. The CDR3 is 17 amino acids. This chain's CDR3 is CASSLGQPGFTSEKLFF. In nucleotides, the CDR3 is TGTGCCAGCAGCTTAGGCCAGCCAGGGTTTACTTCTGAAAAACTGTTTTTT.

This clone was seen more than once but under ten times. This chain joins TRBV19 and TRBJ1-5; D may be TRBD1 (5 bases). Germline loops: CDR1 LNHDA, CDR2 SQIVND (reference sequence). Trimming pared 10 bases from V and 7 bases from J, leaving 20 bases between. The CDR3 length is 14 residues. The CDR3 nucleotides are TGTGCCACGCGGCCCAATGGAGGGGACCAGCCCCAGCATTTT. As protein: CATRPNGGDQPQHF.

The CDR3 region is CASSLGVSYEQYF. As DNA, the CDR3 is TGTGCCAGCAGCTTGGGAGTTTCCTACGAGCAGTACTTC. This chain joins TRBV7-8 and TRBJ2-7, with D possibly matching TRBD2 (5 bases). Deletions cut 3 bases from V and 1 base from J, with 7 bases between. CDR1 SGHVS and CDR2 FQNEAQ come from the germline V gene. The CDR3 spans 13 residues.

CDR3 nucleotides: TGTGCCAGCAGCCAAGTCCTGACGGGTCAGCCCCAGCATTTT. Translated, it gives CASSQVLTGQPQHF. The rearrangement links TRBV3-1 (or the pseudogene TRBV3-2) to TRBJ1-5, with no clear D. The germline V gene encodes CDR1 LGHDT and CDR2 YNNKEL (reference sequence). Trimming stripped 1 base from V and 6 bases from J, with 10 bases between. The CDR3 is 14 amino acids.

The chain couples TRBV7-6 to TRBJ2-5, with D maybe TRBD2 (5 bases). The CDR3 has 15 amino acids. Deletions cut 0 bases from V and 5 bases from J, with 13 bases between. CDR1 and CDR2 (germline): SGHVS, FNYEAQ. CDR3 DNA sequence: TGTGCCAGCAGCTTAGCCCCACGGGGTTGGGAGACCCAGTACTTC. This gives the protein CASSLAPRGWETQYF. Complete variable domain (other parts from reference TRBV7-6 and TRBJ2-5): GAGVSQSPRYKVTKRGQDVALRCDPISGHVSLYWYRQALGQGPEFLTYFNYEAQQDKSGLPNDRFSAERPEGSISTLTIQRTEQRDSAMYRCASSLAPRGWETQYFGPGTRLLVL.

The V gene is TRBV14, the J gene TRBJ2-2; the D is unclear. The CDR3 has 13 amino acids. The V gene lost 4 bases and the J gene lost 6 bases, with 9 bases spanning the gap. Per germline, CDR1 SGHDN and CDR2 FVKESK. The CDR3 protein is CASSPRVAGELFF. The CDR3 DNA follows: TGTGCCAGCAGCCCTCGGGTGGCCGGGGAGCTGTTTTTT.